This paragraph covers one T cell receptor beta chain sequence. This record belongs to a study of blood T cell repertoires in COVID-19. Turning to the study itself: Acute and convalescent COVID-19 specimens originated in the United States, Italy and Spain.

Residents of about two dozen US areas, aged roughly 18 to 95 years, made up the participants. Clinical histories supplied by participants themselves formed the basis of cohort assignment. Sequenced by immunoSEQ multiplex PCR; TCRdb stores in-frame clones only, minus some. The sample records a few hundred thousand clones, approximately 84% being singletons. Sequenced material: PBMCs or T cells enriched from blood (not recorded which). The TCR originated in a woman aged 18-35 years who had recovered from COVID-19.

The CDR3 nucleotides read TGTGCCAGCAGCGGACCCCTCGGGACATTGAGCTCCTACGAGCAGTACTTC. Amino acids: CASSGPLGTLSSYEQYF. The chain is built from TRBV5-4 and TRBJ2-7; D may be TRBD1 (6 bases). V lost 4 bases to trimming and J lost 0 bases, with 20 bases between them. CDR1 and CDR2 from the germline V gene are SGHNT and YYREEE (reference sequence). The CDR3 covers 17 residues.